Presented here are 5 T cell receptor beta chains from one specimen sequenced in a study of shared clonotypes between healthy human individuals. The assay was immunoSEQ multiplex PCR, and TCRdb's table has in-frame clones only and misses some. The table has about 490,000 clones, almost 80% seen once; the top ten hold approximately 12%. Sequencing used PBMCs. The source of these receptors is a woman between 40 and 55 years old in good health. Some clones in this sample may be carry-over from other donors' samples.

The CDR3 loop reads CASSYGGQVEGTQYF. As DNA, the CDR3 is TGCGCCAGCAGCTATGGAGGACAGGTAGAGGGGACCCAGTACTTC. The rearrangement links TRBV5-1 to TRBJ2-5; 7 positions match TRBD1. The V gene end was trimmed by 3 bases and the J gene end by 7 bases; junction bases not matched to a gene: 12. Germline CDR1 reads SGHRS; CDR2 reads YFSETQ. CDR3 size: 15 residues. Full variable domain (remainder filled in from reference TRBV5-1 and TRBJ2-5): KAGVTQTPRYLIKTRGQQVTLSCSPISGHRSVSWYQQTPGQGLQFLFEYFSETQRNKGNFPGRFSGRQFSNSRSEMNVSTLELGDSALYLCASSYGGQVEGTQYFGPGTRLLVL.

The CDR3 spells CASSSTKARYTDTQYF. Written as DNA, the CDR3 is TGTGCCAGCAGTTCAACCAAGGCACGATACACAGATACGCAGTATTTT. The J gene is TRBJ2-3, the V gene TRBV27; no definite D call. The V gene's germline CDR1 is MNHEY and CDR2 SMNVEV (reference sequence). This CDR3 has 16 amino acids. Trimming stripped 4 bases from V and 2 bases from J, with 16 bases between.

The chain combines TRBV28 with TRBJ2-5; 10 bases are shared with TRBD2. The J call is doubtful: the DNA matches TRBJ2-7 better. The CDR3 extends over 15 amino acids. Germline CDR1 reads MDHEN; CDR2 reads SYDVKM. CDR3 region: CASSLGAGGPHEQYF. CDR3 sequence (DNA): TGTGCCAGCAGTTTAGGAGCGGGAGGGCCCCACGAGCAGTACTTC.

The rearrangement joins TRBV19 to TRBJ2-1, with unresolved D. The CDR3 covers 16 residues. Germline V CDR1 and CDR2: LNHDA, SQIVND (reference sequence). V shed 1 base and J shed 0 bases, with 10 bases lying between them. The CDR3 region is CASSIGSLNSYNEQFF. CDR3 coding DNA: TGTGCCAGTAGTATAGGTAGTCTGAACTCCTACAATGAGCAGTTCTTC. The full variable domain, in which reference TRBV19 and TRBJ2-1 provide the parts outside the CDR3, is DGGITQSPKYLFRKEGQNVTLSCEQNLNHDAMYWYRQDPGQGLRLIYYSQIVNDFQKGDIAEGYSVSREKKESFPLTVTSAQKNPTAFYLCASSIGSLNSYNEQFFGPGTRLTVL.

This chain joins TRBV19 and TRBJ2-2; weak D call: TRBD2 (5 bases). V shed 7 bases and J shed 7 bases, with 28 bases lying between them. The CDR3 has 18 amino acids. CDR1 and CDR2 from the germline V gene are LNHDA and SQIVND (reference sequence). In nucleotides, the CDR3 is TGTGCCAGTACCGATTGGAGGAGGTCCGCCTCTAAAGACGGGGAGCTGTTTTTT. Translating gives CASTDWRRSASKDGELFF.